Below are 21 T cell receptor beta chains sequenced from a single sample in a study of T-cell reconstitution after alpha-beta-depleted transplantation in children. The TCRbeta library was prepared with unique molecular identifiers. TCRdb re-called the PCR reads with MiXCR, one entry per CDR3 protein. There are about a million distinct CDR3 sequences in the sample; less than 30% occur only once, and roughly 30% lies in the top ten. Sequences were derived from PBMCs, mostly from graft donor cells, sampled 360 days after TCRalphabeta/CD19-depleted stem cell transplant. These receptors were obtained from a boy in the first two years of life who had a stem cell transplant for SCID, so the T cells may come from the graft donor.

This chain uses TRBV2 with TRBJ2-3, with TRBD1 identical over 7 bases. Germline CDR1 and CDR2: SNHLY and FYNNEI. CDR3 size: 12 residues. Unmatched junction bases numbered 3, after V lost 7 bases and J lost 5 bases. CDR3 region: CASTRGRDTQYF. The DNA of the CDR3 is TGTGCCAGCACCAGGGGGAGAGATACGCAGTATTTT.

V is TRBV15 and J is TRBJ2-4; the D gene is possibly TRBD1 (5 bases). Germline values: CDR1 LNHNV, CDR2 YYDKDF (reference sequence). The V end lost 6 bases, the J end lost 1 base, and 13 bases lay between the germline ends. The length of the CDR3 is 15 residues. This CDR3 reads CATSPAGKAKNIQYF. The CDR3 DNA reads TGTGCCACCAGTCCTGCAGGGAAGGCCAAAAACATTCAGTACTTC.

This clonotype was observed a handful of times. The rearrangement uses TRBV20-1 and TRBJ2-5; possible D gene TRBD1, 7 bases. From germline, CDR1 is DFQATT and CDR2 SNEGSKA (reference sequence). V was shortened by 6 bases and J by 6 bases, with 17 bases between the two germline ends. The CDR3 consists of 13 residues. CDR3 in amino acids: CSADIPGGKTQYF. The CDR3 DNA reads TGCAGTGCCGACATTCCAGGGGGGAAGACCCAGTACTTC.

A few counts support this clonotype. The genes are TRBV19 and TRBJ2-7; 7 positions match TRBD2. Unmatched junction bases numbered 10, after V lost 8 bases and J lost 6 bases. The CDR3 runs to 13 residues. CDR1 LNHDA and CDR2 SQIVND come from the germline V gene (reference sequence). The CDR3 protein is CASRNGGGSEQYF. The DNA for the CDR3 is TGTGCCAGTCGAAATGGCGGGGGAAGCGAGCAGTACTTC.

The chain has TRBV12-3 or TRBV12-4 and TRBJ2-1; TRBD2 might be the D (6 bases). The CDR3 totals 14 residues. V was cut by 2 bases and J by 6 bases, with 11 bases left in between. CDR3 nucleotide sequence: TGTGCCAGCAGTTTACCTAGCGTAAGCAATGAGCAGTTCTTC. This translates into CASSLPSVSNEQFF.

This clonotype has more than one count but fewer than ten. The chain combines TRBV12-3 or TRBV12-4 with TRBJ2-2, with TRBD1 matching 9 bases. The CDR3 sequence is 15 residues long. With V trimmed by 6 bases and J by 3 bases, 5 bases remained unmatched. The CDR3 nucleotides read TGTGCCAGCAGACCCACAGGGGGCTACACCGGGGAGCTGTTTTTT. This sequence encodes CASRPTGGYTGELFF.

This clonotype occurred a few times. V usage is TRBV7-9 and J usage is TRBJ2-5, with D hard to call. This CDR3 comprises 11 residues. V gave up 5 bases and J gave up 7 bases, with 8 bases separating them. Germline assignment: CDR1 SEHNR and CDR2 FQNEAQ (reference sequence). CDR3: CASSQERTQYF. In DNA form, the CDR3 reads TGTGCCAGCAGCCAAGAAAGGACCCAGTACTTC.

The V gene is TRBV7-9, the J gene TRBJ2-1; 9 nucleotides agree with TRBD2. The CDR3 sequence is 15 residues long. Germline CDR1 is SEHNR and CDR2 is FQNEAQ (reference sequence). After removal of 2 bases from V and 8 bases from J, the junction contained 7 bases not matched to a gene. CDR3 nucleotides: TGTGCCAGCAGCTTATTGCTAGCGGGGCTGGATGAGCAGTTCTTC. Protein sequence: CASSLLLAGLDEQFF.

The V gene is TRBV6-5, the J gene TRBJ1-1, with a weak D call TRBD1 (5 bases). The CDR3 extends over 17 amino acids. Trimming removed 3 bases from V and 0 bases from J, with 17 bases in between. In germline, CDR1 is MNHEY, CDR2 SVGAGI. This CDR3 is CASSYYTGHDMNTEAFF. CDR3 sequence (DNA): TGTGCCAGCAGTTATTACACAGGTCATGACATGAACACTGAAGCTTTCTTT.

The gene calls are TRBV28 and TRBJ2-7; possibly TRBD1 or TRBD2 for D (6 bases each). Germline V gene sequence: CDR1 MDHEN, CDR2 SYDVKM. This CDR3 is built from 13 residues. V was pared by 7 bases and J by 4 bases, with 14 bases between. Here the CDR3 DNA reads TGTGCCAGCACCTGGAAGGGGGGTTACGAGCAGTACTTC. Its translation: CASTWKGGYEQYF.

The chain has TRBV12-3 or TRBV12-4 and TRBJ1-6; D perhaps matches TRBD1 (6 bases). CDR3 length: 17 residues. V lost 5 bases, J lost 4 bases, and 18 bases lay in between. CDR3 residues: CASSPRGGGGYNSPLHF. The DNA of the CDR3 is TGTGCCAGCAGTCCCCGCGGAGGGGGAGGATATAATTCACCCCTCCACTTT.

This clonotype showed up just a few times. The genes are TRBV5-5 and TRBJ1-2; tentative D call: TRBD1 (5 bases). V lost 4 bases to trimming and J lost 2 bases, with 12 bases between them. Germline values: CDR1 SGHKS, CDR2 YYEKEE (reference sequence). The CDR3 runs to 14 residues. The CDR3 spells CASSADRLNYGYTF. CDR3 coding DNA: TGTGCCAGCAGCGCCGACAGACTAAACTATGGCTACACCTTC.

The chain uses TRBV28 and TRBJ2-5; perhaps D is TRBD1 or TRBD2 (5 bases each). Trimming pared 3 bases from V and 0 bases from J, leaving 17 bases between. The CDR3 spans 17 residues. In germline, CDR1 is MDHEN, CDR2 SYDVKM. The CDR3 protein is CASSLIGGVAYQETQYF. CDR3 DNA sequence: TGTGCCAGCAGTTTGATTGGGGGAGTAGCCTACCAAGAGACCCAGTACTTC.

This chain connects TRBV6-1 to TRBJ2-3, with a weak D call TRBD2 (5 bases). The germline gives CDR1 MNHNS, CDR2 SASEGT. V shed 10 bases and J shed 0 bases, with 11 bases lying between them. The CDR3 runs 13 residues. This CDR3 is CAIGLGSTDTQYF. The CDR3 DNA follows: TGTGCCATCGGACTGGGGAGCACAGATACGCAGTATTTT.

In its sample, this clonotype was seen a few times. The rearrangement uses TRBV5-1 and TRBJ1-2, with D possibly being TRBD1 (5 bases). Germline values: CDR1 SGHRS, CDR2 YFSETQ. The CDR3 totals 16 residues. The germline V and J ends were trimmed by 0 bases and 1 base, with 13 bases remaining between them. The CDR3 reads CASSLDWLQGNYGYTF. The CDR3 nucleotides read TGCGCCAGCAGCTTGGATTGGCTTCAGGGTAACTATGGCTACACCTTC.

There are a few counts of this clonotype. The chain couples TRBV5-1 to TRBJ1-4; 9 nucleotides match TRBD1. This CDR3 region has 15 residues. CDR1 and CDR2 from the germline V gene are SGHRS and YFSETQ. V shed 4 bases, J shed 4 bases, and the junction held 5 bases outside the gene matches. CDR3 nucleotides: TGCGCCAGCAGCCCACAGGGGGCGAATAATGAAAAACTGTTTTTT. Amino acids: CASSPQGANNEKLFF.

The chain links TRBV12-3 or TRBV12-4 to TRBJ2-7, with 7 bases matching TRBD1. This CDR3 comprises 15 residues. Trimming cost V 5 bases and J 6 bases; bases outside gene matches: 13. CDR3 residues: CASSDTGVPVAEQYF. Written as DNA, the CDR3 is TGTGCCAGCAGTGATACAGGGGTTCCAGTGGCCGAGCAGTACTTC.

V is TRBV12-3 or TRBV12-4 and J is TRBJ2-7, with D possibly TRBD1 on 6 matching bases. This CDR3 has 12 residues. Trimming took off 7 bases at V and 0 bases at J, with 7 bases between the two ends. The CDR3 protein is CASNRDSYEQYF. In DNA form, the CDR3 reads TGTGCCAGCAACAGGGACTCCTACGAGCAGTACTTC.

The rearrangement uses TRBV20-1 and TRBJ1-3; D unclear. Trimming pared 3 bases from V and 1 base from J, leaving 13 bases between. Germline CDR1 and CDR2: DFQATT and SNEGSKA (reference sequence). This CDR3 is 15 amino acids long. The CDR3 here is CSARARRASGNTIYF. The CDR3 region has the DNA TGCAGTGCTAGGGCACGAAGGGCTTCTGGAAACACCATATATTTT.

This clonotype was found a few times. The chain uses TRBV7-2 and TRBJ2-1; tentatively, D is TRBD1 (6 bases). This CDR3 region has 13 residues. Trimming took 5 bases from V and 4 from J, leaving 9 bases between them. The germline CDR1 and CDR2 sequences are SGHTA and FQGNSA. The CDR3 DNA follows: TGTGCCAGCAGCAAACAGGGTTACAATGAGCAGTTCTTC. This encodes CASSKQGYNEQFF.

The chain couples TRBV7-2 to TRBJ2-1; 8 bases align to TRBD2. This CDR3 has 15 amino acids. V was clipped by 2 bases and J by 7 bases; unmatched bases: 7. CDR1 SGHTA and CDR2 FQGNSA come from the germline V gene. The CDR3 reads CASSLPAGVRNEQFF. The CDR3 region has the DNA TGTGCCAGCAGCTTACCAGCGGGGGTACGAAATGAGCAGTTCTTC.